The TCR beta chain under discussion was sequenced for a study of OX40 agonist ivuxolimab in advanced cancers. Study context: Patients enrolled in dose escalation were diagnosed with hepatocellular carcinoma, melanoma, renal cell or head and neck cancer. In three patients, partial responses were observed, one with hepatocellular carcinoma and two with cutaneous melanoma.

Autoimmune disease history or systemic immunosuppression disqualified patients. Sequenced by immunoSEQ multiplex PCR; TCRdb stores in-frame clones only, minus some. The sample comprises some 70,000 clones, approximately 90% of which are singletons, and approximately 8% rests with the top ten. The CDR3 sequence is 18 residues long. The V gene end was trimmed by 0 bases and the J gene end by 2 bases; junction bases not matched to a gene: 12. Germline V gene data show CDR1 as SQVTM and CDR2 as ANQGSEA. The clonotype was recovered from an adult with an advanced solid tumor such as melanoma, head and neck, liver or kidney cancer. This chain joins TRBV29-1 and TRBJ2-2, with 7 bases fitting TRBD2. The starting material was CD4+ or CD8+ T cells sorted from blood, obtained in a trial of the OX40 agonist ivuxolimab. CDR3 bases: TGCAGCGTTGAAGAAGGAGGATTTGGGAGGGTAAACACCGGGGAGCTGTTTTTT. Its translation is CSVEEGGFGRVNTGELFF.